The T cell receptor beta chain under discussion was sequenced for a study of blood T cell repertoires in COVID-19 (dated by TCRdb to 2020 to 2022). In terms of the full investigation: The collaborator samples originated in the United States, Italy and Spain and spanned the acute and convalescent phases of COVID-19. The material from the prospective study consisted of cDNA or gDNA derived from T cells, B-cell-depleted T cells, or PBMCs. The dataset comprised deeply sampled blood TCRbeta repertoires from subjects exposed to, actively infected with, or recovered from COVID-19. A freely available public database, intended as a resource for researchers studying the immune response to SARS-CoV-2, is where the repertoires were released. Samples came from the ongoing ImmuneRACE study (first 160 participants) plus 1,254 subjects from 6 global collaborators. Nearly every sample came with metadata listing a de-identified subject ID, COVID-19 status, age in years and sex. Where available, HLA class I and class II types were obtained from metadata supplied by the sample provider rather than from assay-based typing.

On the study overall, not on this receptor specifically: Clinical and demographic metadata were provided uncurated, with the amount varying by source and participant.

TCRbeta CDR3 regions were amplified from genomic DNA using the immunoSEQ Assay, a bias-controlled multiplex PCR. In the authors' own workflow: The number of nucleated cells in each sample was estimated by amplification of reference gene primers within the assay. To quantify the absolute abundance of each unique TCRbeta CDR3 rearrangement, sequence reads were collapsed and filtered. For each sample, productive Simpson clonality was calculated as the square root of Simpson's diversity index across productive rearrangements. The table comes from immuneACCESS by way of TCRdb, which keeps in-frame sequences with V and J called. Part of the clones is missing from these tables; in studies checked, under half for an unresolved V gene and the rest for unknown reasons. V and J calls and clone size are given by that table; D and trimming were obtained from the DNA. The sample table shows about 150,000 clones, and about 84% are seen once. The top ten hold roughly 13% of the sample.

Collaborating institutions collected whole blood in K2EDTA tubes following their own protocols. For TCRbeta analysis, collaborator samples were shipped as frozen whole blood, as isolated PBMCs, or as DNA extracted from either sample type. CDR1 SGHTA and CDR2 FQGTGA were looked up in the germline V gene. Reading from cysteine to phenylalanine, the CDR3 counts 13 amino acids. Just the 39-base CDR3 DNA is kept, in frame starting at base 1. V is cut back by 6 bases and J by 4 bases, with 5 bases in the junction unmatched. Turning to this clone: Its antigen is still unknown. Base qualities are missing; no much larger clone stands one base away. Other nucleotide sequences in the sample specify the same CDR3.

Recombination joined TRBV7-3 with TRBJ1-1; 7 central bases correspond to TRBD1. Sequencing was performed on peripheral blood. The TCR sequence derives from a man aged 55-75 years with active or convalescent COVID-19. The CDR3 is CASSVTGATEAFF. In nucleotide form, the sequence is TGTGCCAGCAGTGTCACAGGGGCCACTGAAGCTTTCTTT.